This T cell receptor beta chain was recovered during a study of blood T cell repertoires in COVID-19. Study-wide background: Specimens from acute and convalescent COVID-19 originated in the United States, Italy and Spain. Sample material is recorded as cDNA or gDNA derived from T cells, B-cell-depleted T cells, or PBMCs.

This CDR3 has 14 amino acids. CDR1 and CDR2 (germline): SGHRS, YFSETQ. The V end was cut by 3 bases, the J end by 1 base, with 10 bases between. Per the study methods: Reference gene primers were amplified, and this amplification served to estimate nucleated cell counts. Clones were read by immunoSEQ multiplex PCR, and TCRdb kept only the in-frame ones, dropping some. V and J calls and clone size are those listed in that table; D and trimming were worked out from the DNA. The repertoire consists of about 200,000 clones, with approximately 88% occurring once and the leading ten covering more than 5.5%.

The clonotype was recovered from a man aged 55 to 70 who had recovered from COVID-19. Sample: peripheral blood. The chain recombines TRBV5-1 with TRBJ2-5; D might be TRBD1 (6 bases). The CDR3 region is CASSSGDGQETQYF. CDR3 in DNA: TGCGCCAGCAGCTCAGGGGATGGCCAAGAGACCCAGTACTTC. The entire variable domain, with the rest obtained from reference TRBV5-1 and TRBJ2-5, is as follows: KAGVTQTPRYLIKTRGQQVTLSCSPISGHRSVSWYQQTPGQGLQFLFEYFSETQRNKGNFPGRFSGRQFSNSRSEMNVSTLELGDSALYLCASSSGDGQETQYFGPGTRLLVL.